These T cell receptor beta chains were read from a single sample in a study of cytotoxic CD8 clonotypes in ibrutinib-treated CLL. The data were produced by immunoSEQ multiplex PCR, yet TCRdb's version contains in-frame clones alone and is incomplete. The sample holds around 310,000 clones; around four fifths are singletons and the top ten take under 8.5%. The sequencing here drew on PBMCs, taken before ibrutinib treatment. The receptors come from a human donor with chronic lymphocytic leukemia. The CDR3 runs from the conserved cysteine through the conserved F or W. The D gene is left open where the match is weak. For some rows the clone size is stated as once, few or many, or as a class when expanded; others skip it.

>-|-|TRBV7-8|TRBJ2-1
TGTGCCAGCAGCTTATTGGCTAGCGCCTCCAATGAGCAGTTCTTC
CASSLLASASNEQFF
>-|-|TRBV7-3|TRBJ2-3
TGTGCCAGCAGCCCGCAGGGCTTTCCACAAGATACGCAGTATTTT
CASSPQGFPQDTQYF
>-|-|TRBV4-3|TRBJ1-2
TGCGCCAGCAGCCAAGATGAGGGCAACAACTATGGCTACACCTTC
CASSQDEGNNYGYTF
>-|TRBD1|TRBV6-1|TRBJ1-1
TGTGCCAGCAAATCAGGGGGCACTGAAGCTTTCTTT
CASKSGGTEAFF
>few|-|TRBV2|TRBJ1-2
TGTGCCAGCATCACGGACAGATATAACTATGGCTACACCTTC
CASITDRYNYGYTF
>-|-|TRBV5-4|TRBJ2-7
TGTGCCAGCAGCTCCACGGGAGCGGAGCACTACGAGCAGTACTTC
CASSSTGAEHYEQYF
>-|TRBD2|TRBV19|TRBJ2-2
TGTGCCAGTAGTATTGCGGCTAGCGGGGTCGCCACCGGGGAGCTGTTTTTT
CASSIAASGVATGELFF
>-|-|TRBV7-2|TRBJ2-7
TGTGCCAGCAGCTTAGTACTTCAGTCTTACGAGCAGTACTTC
CASSLVLQSYEQYF
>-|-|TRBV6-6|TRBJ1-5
TGTGCCAGCAGTTACGGGGGGGACGGCAATCAGCCCCAGCATTTT
CASSYGGDGNQPQHF
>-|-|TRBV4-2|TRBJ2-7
TGTGCCAGCAGCCAGGGACGTCTGTTTGGGCACGAGCAGTACTTC
CASSQGRLFGHEQYF
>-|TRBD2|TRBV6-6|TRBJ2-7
TGTGCCAGCAGTAGCGGGGTTAGCGGGGGTTACGAGCAGTACTTC
CASSSGVSGGYEQYF
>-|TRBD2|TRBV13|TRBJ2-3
TGTGCCAGCAGCGGGGAGCGGGAGTCAGATACGCAGTATTTT
CASSGERESDTQYF
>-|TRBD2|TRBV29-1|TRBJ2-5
TGCAGCGTTGACAACGAACCCCTAGCGGGAGGGCCTGAGACCCAGTACTTC
CSVDNEPLAGGPETQYF
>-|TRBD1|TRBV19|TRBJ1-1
TGTGCCAGTAGTATGGACAGGGGGAACACTGAAGCTTTCTTT
CASSMDRGNTEAFF
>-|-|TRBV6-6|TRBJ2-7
TGTGCCAGAACGGGTGGGGGGCCACGCTACGAGCAGTACTTC
CARTGGGPRYEQYF
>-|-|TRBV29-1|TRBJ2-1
TGCAGCGGACGGGGGGCACCATACAATGAGCAGTTCTTC
CSGRGAPYNEQFF
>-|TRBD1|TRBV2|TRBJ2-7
TGTGCCAGCAGTGGGCGGACAGGGCGGTCCTACGAGCAGTACTTC
CASSGRTGRSYEQYF
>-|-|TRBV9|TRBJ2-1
TGTGCCAGCAGCGAGACACTAGCCTACAATGAGCAGTTCTTC
CASSETLAYNEQFF
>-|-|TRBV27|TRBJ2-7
TGTGCCAGCAGTTTATCAGGGTCCATGGGGGGTGACGAGCAGTACTTC
CASSLSGSMGGDEQYF
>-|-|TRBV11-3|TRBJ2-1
TGTGCCAGCAGCTTAGATGGGCATGAGCAGTTCTTC
CASSLDGHEQFF
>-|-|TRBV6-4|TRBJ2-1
TGTGCCAGCCGCGAGGGACTGGATGGGGGTAATGAGCAGTTCTTC
CASREGLDGGNEQFF
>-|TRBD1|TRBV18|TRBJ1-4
TGTGCCAGCTCAAGGGGACAGGATGAAAAACTGTTTTTT
CASSRGQDEKLFF
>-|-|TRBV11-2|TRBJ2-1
TGTGCCAGCAGCCAGGGGATTGAGCAGTTCTTC
CASSQGIEQFF
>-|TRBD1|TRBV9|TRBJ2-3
TGTGCCAGCAGCGTAAGCGTGGACAGGAGATCGGATACGCAGTATTTT
CASSVSVDRRSDTQYF
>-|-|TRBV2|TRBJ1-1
TGTGCCAGCGCTAGGGACAAGCGGTTCGGCACTGAAGCTTTCTTT
CASARDKRFGTEAFF
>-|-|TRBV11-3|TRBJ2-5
TGTGCCAGCAGCCCCGTCACAGGGGAGACCCAGTACTTC
CASSPVTGETQYF
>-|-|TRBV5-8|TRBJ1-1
TGTGCCAGCAGTAAAATTCGGGGCACTGAAGCTTTCTTT
CASSKIRGTEAFF
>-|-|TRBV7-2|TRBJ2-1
TGTGCCAGCAGCGAATACGGGACTGCAACCTACAATGAGCAGTTCTTC
CASSEYGTATYNEQFF
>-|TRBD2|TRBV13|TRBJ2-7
TGTGCCAGCAGCCCCACCCGGACTAGCGGAAACTCCTACGAGCAGTACTTC
CASSPTRTSGNSYEQYF
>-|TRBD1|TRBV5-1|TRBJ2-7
TGCGCCAGCAGCGGAACAGGGGCTCCCTACGAGCAGTACTTC
CASSGTGAPYEQYF
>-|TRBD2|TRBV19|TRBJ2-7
TGTGCCAGTAGTATCGGCGGGAGATTAGCCTACGAGCAGTACTTC
CASSIGGRLAYEQYF
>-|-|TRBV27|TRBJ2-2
TGTGCCAGCAGTTTAGACTTCGGCACCGGGGAGCTGTTTTTT
CASSLDFGTGELFF
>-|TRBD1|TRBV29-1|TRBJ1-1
TGCAGCGTTCATTTTAAACAGGGGAATATGAACACTGAAGCTTTCTTT
CSVHFKQGNMNTEAFF